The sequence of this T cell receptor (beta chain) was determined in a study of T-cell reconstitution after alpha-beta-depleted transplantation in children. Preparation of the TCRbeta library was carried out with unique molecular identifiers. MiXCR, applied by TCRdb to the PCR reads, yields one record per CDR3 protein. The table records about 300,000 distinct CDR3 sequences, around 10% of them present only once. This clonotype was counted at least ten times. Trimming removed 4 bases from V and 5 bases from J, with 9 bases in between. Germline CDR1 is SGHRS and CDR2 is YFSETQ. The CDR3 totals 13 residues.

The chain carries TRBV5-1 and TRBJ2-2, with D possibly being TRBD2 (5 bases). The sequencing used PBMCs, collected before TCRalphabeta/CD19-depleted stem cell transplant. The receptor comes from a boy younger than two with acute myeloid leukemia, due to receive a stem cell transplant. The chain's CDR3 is CASSQKRTGELFF. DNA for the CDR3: TGCGCCAGCAGCCAAAAGCGGACCGGGGAGCTGTTTTTT.